The table lists the clone carrying this TCR beta chain with a count of one. It was during active infection that Seattle patients were enrolled and then longitudinally followed. The CDR3 is made up of 14 amino acids. Germline V gene sequence: CDR1 SGHNT, CDR2 YENEEA. Trimming removed 2 bases from V and 5 bases from J; junction bases left unmatched: 1. Authors' processing steps: Amplifying reference gene primers gave estimates of nucleated cell counts. Clones were read by immunoSEQ multiplex PCR, and TCRdb kept only the in-frame ones, dropping some. Clonal size and the V and J genes are those of that table, whereas D and trimming came from the DNA. In the table there are approximately 160,000 clones, 85% of which are singletons. This sample was included in a study of blood T cell repertoires in COVID-19. On the study more broadly: Researchers got acute and convalescent COVID-19 samples from the United States, Italy and Spain. PBMCs, B-cell-depleted T cells, or T cells were the source of the cDNA or gDNA that made up the material.

This clonotype was sampled from a woman aged 55-69 years with COVID-19, enrolled during active disease. V and J are TRBV11-3 and TRBJ2-2, with TRBD2 matching 8 bases. Sequencing input: peripheral blood. CDR3 region: CASSLSGGTGELFF. The CDR3, as DNA: TGTGCCAGCAGCTTATCGGGAGGGACCGGGGAGCTGTTTTTT.